The following is a T cell receptor beta chain sequence with its context. Its specificity is not known. V trimming: 4 bases; J trimming: 6 bases; junction bases outside the gene matches: 6. The CDR3 sequence is 13 residues long. Germline lookup yields CDR1 MGHDK and CDR2 SYGVNS. The record originates from a study of T cell responses to AZD1222 COVID-19 vaccine. The repertoire was sequenced with immunoSEQ multiplex PCR; TCRdb's copy has only in-frame clones and lacks some. The sample has about 110,000 clones; around 92% are singletons. Study-wide results and caveats: White British people made up most donors, females outnumbered males, and clonal diversity was possibly underestimated. Per reports, nearly half of all spike-specific TCRs target regions that are unmutated in variants. Spike-specific TCR breadth rose after two AZD1222 doses, and depth rose as well. Seropositive AZD1222 recipients at baseline numbered only five or six.

The material sequenced was peripheral blood, taken on day 0 of AZD1222 vaccination. The TCR sequence derives from an adult in good health. The V gene is TRBV25-1, the J gene TRBJ2-7; 7 bases are shared with TRBD1. The CDR3: CASSGETGLEQYF. The DNA for the CDR3 is TGTGCCAGCAGTGGTGAGACAGGGCTCGAGCAGTACTTC.